This T cell receptor beta chain was identified during a study of post-analysis software for immune sequencing data. Unique molecular identifiers were carried by the TCR beta cDNA libraries. TCRdb re-analysed the PCR reads in MiXCR, keeping a single row per CDR3 protein. This sample yields approximately 400,000 distinct CDR3 sequences, of which about a third are seen a single time; under 15% belongs to the top ten. This clonotype has only a few counts. What it binds is not known. The study, taken as a whole, reports: Patients carried 4 or 5 TRBV segments more frequently than controls did, and TRBV5-6, TRBV5-1 and TRBV20-1 were among them.

V shed 2 bases and J shed 10 bases, with 10 bases lying between them. Germline CDR1 and CDR2: SGHDT and YYEEEE. This CDR3 has 12 residues. Sequencing was performed on blood. The gene calls are TRBV5-6 and TRBJ2-1, with unresolved D. This TCR was sampled from a girl under 18 with multiple sclerosis. The CDR3: CASSFGPTEQFF. CDR3 sequence (DNA): TGTGCCAGCAGCTTCGGGCCGACAGAGCAGTTCTTC.